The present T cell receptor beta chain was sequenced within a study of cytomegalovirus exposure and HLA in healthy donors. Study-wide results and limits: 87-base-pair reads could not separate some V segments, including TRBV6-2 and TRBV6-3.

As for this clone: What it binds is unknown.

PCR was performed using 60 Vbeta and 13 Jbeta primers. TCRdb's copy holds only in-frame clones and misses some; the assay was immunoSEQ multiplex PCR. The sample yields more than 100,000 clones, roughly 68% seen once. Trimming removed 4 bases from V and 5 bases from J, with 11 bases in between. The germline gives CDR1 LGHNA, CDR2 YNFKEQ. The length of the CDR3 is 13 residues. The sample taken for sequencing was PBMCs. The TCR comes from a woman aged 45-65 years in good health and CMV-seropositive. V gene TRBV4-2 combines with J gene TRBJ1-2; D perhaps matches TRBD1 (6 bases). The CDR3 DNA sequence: TGTGCCAGCAGCCCAAACAGGGATTATGGCTACACCTTC. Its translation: CASSPNRDYGYTF.